This TCR beta chain was profiled in a study of identical twins. This clonotype appeared a single time. Germline CDR1 SGHRS, CDR2 YFSETQ. This CDR3 is built from 16 residues. TCRdb reprocessed the 5' RACE reads with MiXCR, giving one entry per CDR3 protein. The sample lists 1.5 million to 2 million distinct CDR3 sequences; about 31% were seen once. Sequencing was performed on cord blood. The receptor comes from a newborn girl in good health. This chain connects TRBV5-1 to TRBJ2-1; TRBD1 matches 8 bases. The DNA end favors TRBJ2-7, so the J call may be wrong. The CDR3, as DNA: TGCGCCAGCAGCCTACGACAGGGGAGAGTCTACAATGAGCAGTACTTC. Protein: CASSLRQGRVYNEQYF.